The next 13 T cell receptor beta chains were all read from a single sample in a study of regulatory T cells in long-lasting Graves disease. Researchers made TCR beta libraries by using iRepertoire HTBI primers and running Arm-PCR on CDR3 regions. TCRdb itself ran the multiplex PCR reads through MiXCR, one entry per CDR3 protein. This table has fewer than 500,000 distinct CDR3 sequences, roughly 17% appearing once. The time point: newly diagnosed GD, antithyroid drugs for less than 3 months. RNA from PBMCs was the source of the TCR library. The same sample was also studied in work on T cells in Graves' hyperthyroidism and ophthalmopathy.

Sequencing was performed on peripheral blood mononuclear cells (PBMCs), taken at new diagnosis, from a patient treated with antithyroid drugs. These receptors originate from a man between 35 and 55 years old with Graves disease.

In regard to this clonotype: Being one base from a much bigger clone, this may be a read error. The CDR3 sequence: CVSSFPNGDVLRETQYF. The CDR3, as DNA: TGTGTCAGCAGTTTTCCAAACGGGGACGTACTGCGTGAGACCCAGTACTTC. The chain recombines TRBV12-3 or TRBV12-4 with TRBJ2-1; either TRBD1 or TRBD2 may fit D (5 bases each). The last part of the DNA fits TRBJ2-5 better; the J call may be wrong. The CDR3 extends over 17 amino acids.

This clonotype appeared a few times. The rearrangement uses TRBV6-1 and TRBJ2-7, with TRBD1 matching over 10 bases. The length of the CDR3 is 14 residues. The J segment lost 1 base and the V segment lost 6 bases, leaving 3 bases of the junction unmatched. The germline V gene encodes CDR1 MNHNS and CDR2 SASEGT. The CDR3 protein is CASRADRGSYEQYF. The CDR3 DNA sequence: TGTGCCAGCAGAGCGGACAGGGGGTCCTACGAGCAGTACTTC.

This chain links TRBV19 with TRBJ2-1; possible D gene TRBD1, 6 bases. The J call may be in error: the DNA end matches TRBJ2-4 better. Germline lookup yields CDR1 LNHDA and CDR2 SQIVND (reference sequence). The CDR3 runs to 16 residues. The CDR3, as DNA: TGTGCCAGTAGTATAGGACAGGACCTCGGAGGAAACATTCAGTACTTC. Its translation is CASSIGQDLGGNIQYF.

V gene TRBV28 combines with J gene TRBJ2-1, with TRBD2 identical over 10 bases. Germline CDR1 reads MDHEN; CDR2 reads SYDVKM. CDR3 length: 19 amino acids. Trimming cost V 6 bases and J 1 base; bases outside gene matches: 15. In DNA form, the CDR3 reads TGTGCCAGCAGAGCGGGGCTAGCGGGAGTGGTAGGGTCCTACAATGAGCAGTTCTTC. It is translated as CASRAGLAGVVGSYNEQFF.

In its sample, this clonotype was seen many times. This chain connects TRBV28 to TRBJ2-1; tentatively, D is TRBD2 (5 bases). This CDR3 is 13 amino acids long. Germline V lookup: CDR1 MDHEN, CDR2 SYDVKM. V shed 6 bases and J shed 10 bases, with 16 bases lying between them. CDR3 loop: CASRSGRLGEQFF. Here the CDR3 DNA reads TGTGCCAGCAGGTCTGGGAGACTCGGGGAGCAGTTCTTC.

This clonotype has at least ten counts. The rearrangement links TRBV20-1 to TRBJ2-1, with 7 positions matching TRBD2. This CDR3 region has 16 residues. CDR1 and CDR2 (germline): DFQATT, SNEGSKA (reference sequence). Unmatched junction bases numbered 13, after V lost 2 bases and J lost 6 bases. This chain's CDR3 is CSARFSPGGGGNEQFF. The CDR3 DNA follows: TGCAGTGCTAGATTCTCCCCGGGAGGTGGGGGCAATGAGCAGTTCTTC.

This clonotype has a count of ten or more. This sequence joins TRBV11-2 and TRBJ2-1, with 9 bases matching TRBD1. Germline-derived CDR1 and CDR2 are SGHAT and FQNNGV. After removal of 2 bases from V and 6 bases from J, the junction contained 8 bases not matched to a gene. CDR3 length: 16 amino acids. The CDR3 nucleotides are TGTGCCAGCAGCTTACGCCGGGACAGGGTTTCCAATGAGCAGTTCTTC. The encoded protein is CASSLRRDRVSNEQFF.

There are many counts of this clonotype. The chain uses TRBV20-1 and TRBJ2-3, with TRBD2 matching over 13 bases. J was trimmed by 4 bases and V by 3 bases; bases with no gene match: 7. Per the germline V gene, CDR1 is DFQATT and CDR2 is SNEGSKA (reference sequence). The CDR3 consists of 16 residues. DNA for the CDR3: TGCAGTGCTAGGGGCACTAGCGGGAGGGCCCCAGATACGCAGTATTTT. Its translation is CSARGTSGRAPDTQYF.

This clonotype was observed many times. V gene TRBV7-9 combines with J gene TRBJ1-1; D gene unclear. CDR1 and CDR2 (germline): SEHNR, FQNEAQ (reference sequence). V gave up 4 bases and J gave up 2 bases, with 14 bases separating them. The CDR3 has 15 amino acids. CDR3 loop: CASSSPLQTNTEAFF. CDR3 DNA: TGTGCCAGCAGCTCCCCATTACAGACTAACACTGAAGCTTTCTTT.

This clonotype occurred a few times. The V and J genes are TRBV19 and TRBJ2-1; no firm D call. The J call may be faulty, since TRBJ2-5 better matches the DNA end. CDR3 length: 14 residues. Germline V gene data show CDR1 as LNHDA and CDR2 as SQIVND (reference sequence). As DNA, the CDR3 is TGTGCCAGTAAACCGGACCCCGCGAGTGGGACCCAGTACTTC. Translated, it gives CASKPDPASGTQYF.

This clonotype was seen more than once but under ten times. This rearrangement joins TRBV5-1 to TRBJ2-7; 16 bases map to TRBD2. The CDR3 runs to 16 residues. From germline, CDR1 is SGHRS and CDR2 YFSETQ. Trimming took 3 bases from V and 8 from J; bases not matched to a gene: 8. The chain's CDR3 is CASSSPGTSGRAKQYF. CDR3 nucleotides: TGCGCCAGCAGCTCGCCCGGGACTAGCGGGAGGGCCAAGCAGTACTTC.

The chain recombines TRBV29-1 with TRBJ1-2; D gene uncertain. V was shortened by 6 bases and J by 5 bases, with 4 bases between the two germline ends. This CDR3 is built from 9 residues. CDR1 and CDR2 (germline): SQVTM, ANQGSEA. The CDR3 nucleotides are TGCAGCGTGGATTATGGCTACACCTTC. Encoded protein: CSVDYGYTF.

The rearrangement uses TRBV12-3 or TRBV12-4 and TRBJ1-2, with unresolved D. The CDR3 loop spans 13 amino acids. Trimming left V 7 bases short and J 4 bases short, with 13 bases between. CDR3 DNA sequence: TGTGCCAGCACCCACCGAGGTGGCTATGGCTACACCTTC. Translating it yields CASTHRGGYGYTF.